These 22 T cell receptor beta chains were sequenced from one sample in a study of spatial heterogeneity in lung cancer. In TCRdb, the 5' RACE reads were re-called with MiXCR into one record per CDR3 protein. This table holds roughly 10,000 distinct CDR3 sequences, around 3.9% found once. Time point meaning: sample taken at primary tumor resection. Sequencing covered unsorted whole RNA taken from tumor, nontumor lung or frozen PBMC. The sequenced sample was normal lung tissue next to the tumor, obtained at surgery. The receptors were gathered from a male donor with early-stage non-small cell lung cancer.

This clonotype appeared many times. Within a library made for alpha chains, this beta chain is off target, and its count is uninformative. The chain joins TRBV12-3 or TRBV12-4 to TRBJ2-5; D remains ambiguous. V was pared by 3 bases and J by 0 bases, with 17 bases between. The CDR3 is 17 amino acids. In nucleotides, the CDR3 is TGTGCCAGCAGTTTTCTCAAGGAGTGGCAGAACCAAGAGACCCAGTACTTC. Translation gives CASSFLKEWQNQETQYF.

This clonotype rates as medium-sized. Because this beta chain is a stray read in a library intended to capture alpha chains, its abundance should not be given much weight. The chain employs TRBV29-1 and TRBJ2-3; D unresolved. Germline values: CDR1 SQVTM, CDR2 ANQGSEA. V dropped 4 bases and J dropped 4 bases, with 15 bases sitting between them. The CDR3 is made up of 14 amino acids. Written as DNA, the CDR3 is TGCAGCGTTGGTGCACCAGGAGTCCCAGATACGCAGTATTTT. Residues: CSVGAPGVPDTQYF.

For this clonotype: The size of this beta chain means little, since it is a stray read in a library made for alpha chains. V and J are TRBV11-2 and TRBJ2-5; D gene uncertain. Germline V gene data show CDR1 as SGHAT and CDR2 as FQNNGV. The CDR3 consists of 13 residues. V lost 4 bases, J lost 2 bases, and 8 bases lay in between. The CDR3 loop reads CASSSGPQETQYF. The CDR3, as DNA: TGTGCCAGCAGCTCCGGGCCTCAAGAGACCCAGTACTTC.

This clonotype occurred many times. The library was designed around alpha chains, so this beta chain is a stray read whose abundance carries little weight. V and J are TRBV20-1 and TRBJ1-3; D is possibly TRBD1 (5 bases). The CDR3 sequence is 13 residues long. V was cut by 6 bases and J by 6 bases, with 15 bases left in between. CDR1 DFQATT and CDR2 SNEGSKA come from the germline V gene (reference sequence). In DNA form, the CDR3 reads TGCAGTGCCTTCCAGGGAGAGGAAAACACCATATATTTT. This sequence encodes CSAFQGEENTIYF.

This clonotype was picked up many times. The library was built for alpha chains, so this beta chain is an off-target read and its size means little. The chain links TRBV5-6 to TRBJ1-1; D not resolved. The CDR3 loop spans 11 amino acids. The V end lost 2 bases, the J end lost 2 bases, and 1 base lay between the germline ends. Germline lookup yields CDR1 SGHDT and CDR2 YYEEEE. CDR3 sequence: CASSFNTEAFF. The DNA of the CDR3 is TGTGCCAGCAGCTTTAACACTGAAGCTTTCTTT.

This clonotype was recorded many times. This beta chain came through as a stray read in a library set up for alpha chains, and its size says little. This chain links TRBV7-2 with TRBJ2-1; 9 bases are a match to TRBD1. There are 14 residues in the CDR3. Germline V gene sequence: CDR1 SGHTA, CDR2 FQGNSA. V lost 1 base to trimming and J lost 7 bases; unmatched junction nucleotides: 2. CDR3 DNA sequence: TGTGCCAGCAGCTTAGGACAGGGGGGGAATGAGCAGTTCTTC. Translated, it gives CASSLGQGGNEQFF.

This clonotype is labeled medium-sized. Because the library targeted alpha chains, this beta chain is an off-target read whose size means little. The rearrangement joins TRBV29-1 to TRBJ2-3; 10 bases are a match to TRBD2. This CDR3 spans 14 amino acids. Per the germline V gene, CDR1 is SQVTM and CDR2 is ANQGSEA. The V segment lost 3 bases and the J segment 3 bases; nucleotides outside the gene matches: 3. The CDR3 here is CSVEGAGGTDTQYF. CDR3 coding DNA: TGCAGCGTTGAGGGAGCGGGGGGGACAGATACGCAGTATTTT.

This clonotype came up many times. The library was prepared for alpha chains; this beta chain is a stray read, so its frequency means little. V gene TRBV12-3 or TRBV12-4 combines with J gene TRBJ2-1; 9 positions agree with TRBD2. The V and J ends lost 1 base and 7 bases, in that order; junction bases with no gene match: 5. CDR3 length equals 15 residues. In nucleotides, the CDR3 is TGTGCCAGCAGTTTAGGGACTAGCGATGGGAATGAGCAGTTCTTC. It specifies CASSLGTSDGNEQFF.

A remark on this clonotype: Being off target in a library aimed at alpha chains, this beta chain has a size of little meaning. The chain links TRBV7-2 to TRBJ2-2; the D is unclear. The CDR3 spans 16 residues. V was cut by 3 bases and J by 0 bases, with 11 bases left in between. The germline gives CDR1 SGHTA, CDR2 FQGNSA. The CDR3 loop reads CASSFLGNTNTGELFF. The CDR3 DNA reads TGTGCCAGCAGCTTCTTGGGGAACACGAACACCGGGGAGCTGTTTTTT.

This clonotype was seen a few times. One end of the junction is discordant with germline, which a read error may explain. A library prepared for alpha chains yielded this beta chain as an off-target read; its size is of little meaning. This chain joins TRBV7-7 and TRBJ2-7, with 9 positions matching TRBD1. The CDR3 extends over 16 amino acids. CDR1 and CDR2 (germline): SSHAT, FNYEAQ (reference sequence). The chain's CDR3 is CASSLPKGTGHYEQYF. CDR3 nucleotides: TGTGCTAGCAGCTTACCCAAAGGGACAGGGCACTACGAGCAGTACTTC.

This clonotype was detected ten times or more. This beta chain was picked up by a library intended for alpha chains and is off target, so its count carries little meaning. The genes are TRBV7-2 and TRBJ2-3; 12 bases fit TRBD2. V shed 4 bases, J shed 5 bases, and the junction held 10 bases outside the gene matches. There are 17 residues in the CDR3. Per germline, CDR1 SGHTA and CDR2 FQGNSA. This CDR3 is CASSSFGLAGNKDTQYF. CDR3 DNA sequence: TGTGCCAGCAGCTCCTTTGGACTAGCGGGAAACAAAGATACGCAGTATTTT.

This clonotype is termed large. This beta chain lies outside the target of a library built for alpha chains; its clone size means little. In nucleotides, the CDR3 is TGCAGCGTTGACGGCCAGGGCGTCTCCGGGGAGCTGTTTTTT. Translation: CSVDGQGVSGELFF. V and J are TRBV29-1 and TRBJ2-2, with D tentatively TRBD1 (5 bases). The CDR3 is 14 residues long. Trimming pared 3 bases from V and 6 bases from J, leaving 14 bases between. Germline V gene lookup returns CDR1 SQVTM and CDR2 ANQGSEA.

By share, this clonotype counts as medium-sized. The size of this beta chain means little, since it is a stray read in a library made for alpha chains. The rearrangement joins TRBV20-1 to TRBJ2-5; weak D call: TRBD1 (5 bases). CDR1 and CDR2 (germline): DFQATT, SNEGSKA (reference sequence). The CDR3 is made up of 13 amino acids. V was shortened by 6 bases and J by 6 bases, with 17 bases between the two germline ends. CDR3 protein: CSAFQGARKTQYF. As DNA, the CDR3 is TGCAGTGCGTTCCAGGGCGCGAGGAAGACCCAGTACTTC.

This clonotype was picked up many times. A library made for alpha chains picked up this beta chain off target, so its size means little. The CDR3 reads CASSLYRETQYF. The CDR3 region has the DNA TGTGCCAGCAGTCTCTACAGAGAGACCCAGTACTTC. The V gene is TRBV28, the J gene TRBJ2-5; D is unresolved. Per the germline V gene, CDR1 is MDHEN and CDR2 is SYDVKM. V was trimmed by 5 bases and J by 4 bases, leaving 8 bases between them. This CDR3 is 12 amino acids long.

Many counts were recorded for this clonotype. The library was prepared for alpha chains; this beta chain is a stray read, so its frequency means little. The gene calls are TRBV6-2 or TRBV6-3 and TRBJ2-6; tentatively, D is TRBD1 (8 bases). V lost 10 bases and J 0 bases, leaving 19 bases between the germline ends. This CDR3 is built from 17 residues. Germline CDR1 and CDR2: MNHEY and SVGEGT. In DNA, the CDR3 is TGTGCCACCCAGGGGGGGACAGGCCTCTCTGGGGCCAACGTCCTGACTTTC. It translates to CATQGGTGLSGANVLTF.

This clonotype was picked up a small number of times. With the library built for alpha chains, this beta chain is off target and its frequency is not meaningful. The chain has TRBV12-3 or TRBV12-4 and TRBJ1-4; D not resolved. Trimming took off 5 bases at V and 5 bases at J, with 18 bases between the two ends. The CDR3 sequence is 16 residues long. For the CDR3, the DNA is TGTGCCAGCAGTGAGCAGGATTCCTCTCTAAATGAAAAACTGTTTTTT. It is translated as CASSEQDSSLNEKLFF.

This clonotype was counted ten times or more. Within a library made for alpha chains, this beta chain is off target, and its count is uninformative. The chain couples TRBV6-2 or TRBV6-3 to TRBJ1-1; tentative D call: TRBD1 (5 bases). The CDR3 has 11 residues. The ends were cut back, 7 bases at V and 11 bases at J, with 14 bases in the middle. The germline CDR1 and CDR2 sequences are MNHEY and SVGEGT. CDR3 bases: TGTGCCAGCAAACGGGCGGGGGATGCTTTCTTT. This codes for CASKRAGDAFF.

This clonotype has more than one count but fewer than ten. This beta chain turned up in a library designed for alpha chains; as an off-target read, its abundance says little. V gene TRBV4-3 combines with J gene TRBJ2-1, with 9 nucleotides matching TRBD2. CDR3 length: 17 residues. V lost 4 bases and J lost 2; bases outside the gene matches: 9. Germline V gives CDR1 LGHNA, CDR2 YSLEER. The CDR3 protein is CASSRQTSGGAYNEQFF. CDR3 bases: TGCGCCAGCAGCCGACAGACTAGCGGTGGAGCCTACAATGAGCAGTTCTTC.

This clonotype is medium-sized (0.01 to 0.1%) by share. A library made for alpha chains picked up this beta chain off target, so its size means little. The chain couples TRBV27 to TRBJ2-1; D not certain. V lost 3 bases, J lost 8 bases, and 11 bases lay in between. There are 13 residues in the CDR3. The V gene's germline CDR1 is MNHEY and CDR2 SMNVEV (reference sequence). This chain's CDR3 is CASSLSERYEQFF. In DNA form, the CDR3 reads TGTGCCAGCAGTTTGTCCGAACGGTATGAGCAGTTCTTC.

In this sample, this clonotype is medium-sized. As an off-target read in a library built for alpha chains, this beta chain has a frequency of little significance. V usage is TRBV7-2 and J usage is TRBJ1-1, with 8 bases aligning to TRBD1. CDR1 is SGHTA and CDR2 is FQGNSA in the germline V gene. With 2 bases clipped from V and 5 bases from J, the junction kept 7 bases outside the gene matches. CDR3 size: 15 residues. CDR3 nucleotide sequence: TGTGCCAGCAGCTTACTAGGACAGGGTAAAACTGAAGCTTTCTTT. Amino acids: CASSLLGQGKTEAFF.

A word on this clonotype: Being off target in a library aimed at alpha chains, this beta chain has a size of little meaning. The CDR3 DNA reads TGCAGTGCTCCCCAGGGACTAGCGGGGGCTAGGGTGTACTTC. It translates to CSAPQGLAGARVYF. The chain links TRBV20-1 to TRBJ2-4, with TRBD2 matching over 14 bases. Trimming at V came to 5 bases and at J to 15 bases, leaving 12 bases not matched to a gene. Germline CDR1 reads DFQATT; CDR2 reads SNEGSKA (reference sequence). The CDR3 length is 14 residues.

Relative to its sample, this clonotype is medium-sized. In a library made to pick up alpha chains, this beta chain is a stray read with a size that means little. This chain links TRBV20-1 with TRBJ2-5; D is possibly TRBD2 (5 bases). The germline CDR1 and CDR2 sequences are DFQATT and SNEGSKA (reference sequence). V was pared by 6 bases and J by 4 bases, with 12 bases between. This CDR3 is built from 12 residues. CDR3 amino acids: CSAEEVAETQYF. The DNA of the CDR3 is TGCAGTGCCGAGGAGGTAGCAGAGACCCAGTACTTC.